The rows below give T cell receptor beta chains drawn from one sample of a study of Siglec-9 on CD8 T cells in melanoma. Assay used: immunoSEQ multiplex PCR; TCRdb lists only in-frame clones, some missing. In the table there are some 27,000 clones, 80% of which are singletons. The sequencing input was Siglec-9- CD8+ T cells sorted from blood. The receptors were sampled from a human donor in good health. The CDR3 runs from the conserved cysteine through the conserved F or W. D genes are given only for firm matches. Clone size is shown for a subset of rows, as once, few, many or a class of expanded clone.

clone_size: -; v_call: TRBV9; j_call: TRBJ1-2; d_call: -; cdr3_aa: CASSGRDIPNYGYTF; cdr3_nt: TGTGCCAGCAGCGGCCGGGACATCCCTAACTATGGCTACACCTTC
clone_size: -; v_call: TRBV19; j_call: TRBJ1-5; d_call: -; cdr3_aa: CALSDGSNQPQHF; cdr3_nt: TGTGCCCTCTCCGACGGTAGCAATCAGCCCCAGCATTTT
clone_size: -; v_call: TRBV2; j_call: TRBJ2-1; d_call: -; cdr3_aa: CASSEWTSYNEQFF; cdr3_nt: TGTGCCAGCAGTGAATGGACCTCTTACAATGAGCAGTTCTTC
clone_size: -; v_call: TRBV6-1; j_call: TRBJ2-3; d_call: -; cdr3_aa: CASSEFPDTITDTQYF; cdr3_nt: TGTGCCAGCAGTGAATTTCCGGACACGATCACAGATACGCAGTATTTT
clone_size: -; v_call: TRBV5-1; j_call: TRBJ2-7; d_call: -; cdr3_aa: CASSQKRWNSYEQYF; cdr3_nt: TGCGCCAGCAGCCAAAAGCGCTGGAACTCCTACGAGCAGTACTTC
clone_size: -; v_call: TRBV9; j_call: TRBJ1-2; d_call: TRBD1; cdr3_aa: CASSVGQGMNNYGYTF; cdr3_nt: TGTGCCAGCAGCGTAGGACAGGGTATGAACAACTATGGCTACACCTTC
clone_size: -; v_call: TRBV7-6; j_call: TRBJ1-4; d_call: -; cdr3_aa: CASSAGFDGATNEKLFF; cdr3_nt: TGTGCCAGCAGCGCCGGATTTGACGGTGCAACTAATGAAAAACTGTTTTTT
clone_size: -; v_call: TRBV2; j_call: TRBJ2-3; d_call: TRBD2; cdr3_aa: CASRHSGSGTDTQYF; cdr3_nt: TGTGCCAGCCGTCATAGCGGGAGCGGGACAGATACGCAGTATTTT
clone_size: -; v_call: TRBV7-6; j_call: TRBJ1-2; d_call: -; cdr3_aa: CASSLNLGRGGGYTF; cdr3_nt: TGTGCCAGCAGCCTCAACTTGGGCAGGGGAGGTGGCTACACCTTC
clone_size: few; v_call: TRBV19; j_call: TRBJ1-5; d_call: -; cdr3_aa: CASSISLLGDQPQHF; cdr3_nt: TGTGCCAGTAGTATAAGCCTCCTTGGGGATCAGCCCCAGCATTTT
clone_size: once; v_call: TRBV9; j_call: TRBJ2-5; d_call: -; cdr3_aa: CASSPSEAWETQYF; cdr3_nt: TGTGCCAGCAGCCCTAGCGAGGCGTGGGAGACCCAGTACTTC
clone_size: -; v_call: TRBV11-2; j_call: TRBJ2-7; d_call: TRBD1; cdr3_aa: CASSQTGEVYEQYF; cdr3_nt: TGTGCCAGCAGCCAGACAGGGGAAGTCTACGAGCAGTACTTC
clone_size: -; v_call: TRBV7-8; j_call: TRBJ2-2; d_call: -; cdr3_aa: CASSPYIGLGELFF; cdr3_nt: TGTGCCAGCAGCCCGTACATAGGCCTCGGGGAGCTGTTTTTT
clone_size: -; v_call: TRBV5-4; j_call: TRBJ2-1; d_call: -; cdr3_aa: CASSLASVDRPYNEQFF; cdr3_nt: TGTGCCAGCAGCTTGGCCTCGGTAGACCGACCCTACAATGAGCAGTTCTTC
clone_size: -; v_call: TRBV7-6; j_call: TRBJ1-6; d_call: -; cdr3_aa: CASSPSWGGNSPLHF; cdr3_nt: TGTGCCAGCAGCCCCAGCTGGGGTGGTAATTCACCCCTCCACTTT
clone_size: -; v_call: TRBV6-5; j_call: TRBJ1-6; d_call: -; cdr3_aa: CASSLMSSYNSPLHF; cdr3_nt: TGTGCCAGCAGTCTAATGAGCTCCTATAATTCACCCCTCCACTTT
clone_size: -; v_call: TRBV5-4; j_call: TRBJ2-1; d_call: -; cdr3_aa: CASSPDGSYNEQFF; cdr3_nt: TGTGCCAGCAGCCCGGACGGATCCTACAATGAGCAGTTCTTC
clone_size: once; v_call: TRBV11-2; j_call: TRBJ2-1; d_call: -; cdr3_aa: CASTQPGLLPHNEQFF; cdr3_nt: TGTGCCAGCACCCAACCGGGACTCCTCCCTCACAATGAGCAGTTCTTC
clone_size: few; v_call: TRBV6-5; j_call: TRBJ1-1; d_call: -; cdr3_aa: CASSYLRAFF; cdr3_nt: TGTGCCAGCAGTTACTTAAGAGCTTTCTTT
clone_size: few; v_call: TRBV7-9; j_call: TRBJ1-2; d_call: -; cdr3_aa: CASSSEARGYGYTF; cdr3_nt: TGTGCCAGCAGCTCAGAAGCGAGGGGCTATGGCTACACCTTC
clone_size: -; v_call: TRBV7-9; j_call: TRBJ2-2; d_call: TRBD2; cdr3_aa: CASSSRGTSGNGGELFF; cdr3_nt: TGTGCCAGCAGCTCCCGAGGGACTAGCGGGAACGGCGGGGAGCTGTTTTTT
clone_size: -; v_call: TRBV28; j_call: TRBJ1-1; d_call: TRBD1; cdr3_aa: CASSYRGITEAFF; cdr3_nt: TGTGCCAGCAGCTACAGGGGGATCACTGAAGCTTTCTTT
clone_size: -; v_call: TRBV4-1; j_call: TRBJ1-6; d_call: TRBD1; cdr3_aa: CASSQRDRRDSPLHF; cdr3_nt: TGCGCCAGCAGCCAAAGGGACAGAAGGGACTCACCCCTCCACTTT
clone_size: -; v_call: TRBV12-5; j_call: TRBJ2-2; d_call: TRBD1; cdr3_aa: CASGDRLTGELFF; cdr3_nt: TGTGCTAGTGGGGACAGGCTGACCGGGGAGCTGTTTTTT
clone_size: once; v_call: TRBV19; j_call: TRBJ2-3; d_call: TRBD1; cdr3_aa: CASSIPDRGPDTDTQYF; cdr3_nt: TGTGCCAGTAGTATCCCTGACAGGGGGCCAGACACAGATACGCAGTATTTT
clone_size: few; v_call: TRBV10-3; j_call: TRBJ1-1; d_call: -; cdr3_aa: CAIKIQSDWEAFF; cdr3_nt: TGTGCCATCAAAATTCAATCCGACTGGGAAGCTTTCTTT
clone_size: -; v_call: TRBV5-6; j_call: TRBJ2-7; d_call: TRBD1; cdr3_aa: CASSQTGLSYEQYF; cdr3_nt: TGTGCCAGCAGCCAGACAGGGCTCTCCTACGAGCAGTACTTC
clone_size: -; v_call: TRBV4-1; j_call: TRBJ2-1; d_call: -; cdr3_aa: CASSQEDSAYNEQFF; cdr3_nt: TGCGCCAGCAGCCAAGAAGACTCGGCCTACAATGAGCAGTTCTTC
clone_size: few; v_call: TRBV29-1; j_call: TRBJ1-1; d_call: -; cdr3_aa: CSGSNTEAFF; cdr3_nt: TGCAGCGGTAGCAACACTGAAGCTTTCTTT
clone_size: -; v_call: TRBV2; j_call: TRBJ1-6; d_call: TRBD1; cdr3_aa: CASSNRDRNSPLHF; cdr3_nt: TGTGCCAGCAGCAACCGGGACAGAAATTCACCCCTCCACTTT
clone_size: -; v_call: TRBV27; j_call: TRBJ2-1; d_call: -; cdr3_aa: CASSLLGTYNEQFF; cdr3_nt: TGTGCCAGCAGTTTACTCGGGACCTACAATGAGCAGTTCTTC
clone_size: -; v_call: TRBV7-2; j_call: TRBJ1-1; d_call: -; cdr3_aa: CASSLGVTSGAFF; cdr3_nt: TGTGCCAGCAGCTTAGGGGTTACCAGTGGAGCTTTCTTT
clone_size: once; v_call: TRBV27; j_call: TRBJ2-1; d_call: -; cdr3_aa: CASTPLPGTNEQFF; cdr3_nt: TGTGCCAGCACCCCCCTACCCGGGACAAATGAGCAGTTCTTC
clone_size: -; v_call: TRBV7-9; j_call: TRBJ2-3; d_call: -; cdr3_aa: CASSLPTDTQYF; cdr3_nt: TGTGCCAGCAGCTTACCCACAGATACGCAGTATTTT
clone_size: -; v_call: TRBV5-6; j_call: TRBJ2-7; d_call: -; cdr3_aa: CASSFGFSYEQYF; cdr3_nt: TGTGCCAGCAGCTTTGGGTTTTCCTACGAGCAGTACTTC
clone_size: -; v_call: TRBV6-5; j_call: TRBJ2-2; d_call: -; cdr3_aa: CASSRVQGNTGELFF; cdr3_nt: TGTGCCAGCAGCCGCGTACAGGGTAACACCGGGGAGCTGTTTTTT
clone_size: few; v_call: TRBV4-1; j_call: TRBJ1-6; d_call: -; cdr3_aa: CASSQEGQNNSPLHF; cdr3_nt: TGCGCCAGCAGCCAAGAGGGTCAGAATAATTCACCCCTCCACTTT
clone_size: -; v_call: TRBV7-9; j_call: TRBJ1-3; d_call: -; cdr3_aa: CASSLNRQAVNTIYF; cdr3_nt: TGTGCCAGCAGCTTAAACAGACAGGCGGTTAACACCATATATTTT
clone_size: -; v_call: TRBV19; j_call: TRBJ1-2; d_call: -; cdr3_aa: CASSWDTSYNYGYTF; cdr3_nt: TGTGCCAGTAGTTGGGACACCTCTTATAACTATGGCTACACCTTC
clone_size: -; v_call: TRBV2; j_call: TRBJ1-1; d_call: -; cdr3_aa: CASSEALQRNTEAFF; cdr3_nt: TGTGCCAGCAGTGAAGCGCTTCAGAGGAACACTGAAGCTTTCTTT
clone_size: once; v_call: TRBV5-6; j_call: TRBJ2-2; d_call: TRBD1; cdr3_aa: CASSSALQGSAGELFF; cdr3_nt: TGTGCCAGCAGCTCGGCTTTACAGGGGTCTGCCGGGGAGCTGTTTTTT
clone_size: -; v_call: TRBV29-1; j_call: TRBJ2-1; d_call: -; cdr3_aa: CSVEGGHSVTYNEQFF; cdr3_nt: TGCAGCGTTGAAGGGGGACATAGCGTCACCTACAATGAGCAGTTCTTC